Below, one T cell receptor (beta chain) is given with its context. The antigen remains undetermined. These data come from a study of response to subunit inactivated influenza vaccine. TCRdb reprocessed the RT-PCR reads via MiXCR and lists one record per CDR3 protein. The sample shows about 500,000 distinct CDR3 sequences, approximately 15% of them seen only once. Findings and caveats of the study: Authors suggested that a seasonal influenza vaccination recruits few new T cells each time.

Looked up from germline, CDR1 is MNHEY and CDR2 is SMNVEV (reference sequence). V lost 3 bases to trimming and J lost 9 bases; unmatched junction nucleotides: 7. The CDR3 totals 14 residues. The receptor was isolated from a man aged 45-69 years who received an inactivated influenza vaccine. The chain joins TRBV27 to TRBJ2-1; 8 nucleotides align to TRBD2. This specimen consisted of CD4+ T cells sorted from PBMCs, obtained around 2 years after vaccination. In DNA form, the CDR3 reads TGTGCCAGCAGTTTCGAGGGACTAGTGCTTGAGCAGTTCTTC. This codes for CASSFEGLVLEQFF.